This TCR beta chain was sequenced during a study of CXCR3-negative and CXCR3-positive naive CD8 T cells (dated by TCRdb to between 2018 and 2020). For context, the study as a whole: In total, 110 million to 150 million TRB reads were obtained, corresponding to roughly 1.5 +/- 0.3 million reads per library. TRBV-TRBJ cluster analysis included naive subsets from several donors and memory cells from 3 donors. Data from some twelve donors, pooled across two independent experiments, went into the diversity and physicochemical repertoire analyses. Broad study findings and their caveats: Comparably high repertoire diversity was found in both naive subsets, whereas much lower repertoire diversity was found in memory CD8+ T cells. TRB CDR3s from CXCR3-positive naive cells showed higher hydrophobicity (lower Kidera factor 4), lower energy, and higher strength and volume indices than CXCR3-negative naive cells. Freshly isolated PBMCs were used for most assays because CXCR3 expression went down partially after cryopreservation. Within the same donor, TRBV-TRBJ usage looked similar between naive CXCR3-negative and CXCR3-positive cells, but memory cells had distinct patterns. Because surface CD5, which is linked to self-reactivity in mice, was comparable between the naive subsets, TCR interaction strength was also inferred from the physicochemical properties of TRB CDR3s.

The run used a NextSeq 550. The Human TCR Profiling Kit (MiLaboratory) was used to make UMI-labeled 5' RACE TRB cDNA libraries. The full amount of extracted RNA was used for cDNA synthesis, and the full amount of resulting cDNA was used for PCR amplification. The libraries were made side by side, with each library going through the same number of PCR cycles. For the original study's pipeline: With a minimum of two reads required per UMI, MIGEC and MiXCR pulled out about 52,000 +/- 9,100 unique UMI-labeled TRB cDNA molecules from each library. On average, each library contained roughly 40,000 +/- 10,000 functional in-frame TRB CDR3 nucleotide clonotypes without stop codons. After each sample was downsampled to 5000 UMI-labeled TRB molecules, VDJtools was used to calculate diversity metrics such as normalized Shannon-Wiener and Chao1. Clonotype-size-weighted physicochemical properties of the central five CDR3 residues (interaction energy, strength, volume and Kidera factor 4) were computed in VDJtools. TCRdb reprocessed the public reads and reports one entry per CDR3 protein sequence, without DNA. TCRdb assigned the V and J calls; the authors' analysis was not used. This sample's table contains approximately 140,000 distinct CDR3 sequences. Around 0.28% of the sample lies in the top ten.

Each CD8+ T cell subset was flow-sorted in triplicate, with approximately 300,000 cells per subset placed directly into RLT lysis buffer. To exclude memory contaminants, naive CD8+ T cells were stringently defined as CD45RO-CCR7+CD27+CD95-. Peripheral blood mononuclear cells were isolated from buffy coats using standard density gradient centrifugation. A FACSAria III was used to flow-sort naive CXCR3-negative and CXCR3-positive CD8+ T cells. Total RNA was extracted from sorted cells using an RNeasy Mini Kit. CDR1 KGHSH and CDR2 LQKENI were looked up in the germline V gene. The CDR3 runs 14 residues from the cysteine to the phenylalanine. No DNA sequence was recorded. Concerning this clonotype: Its recognized antigen is unknown.

The specimen was naive CXCR3+ CD8+ T cells from blood. The cell subset or site label, read with the paper, signifies: CD45RO-CCR7+CD27+CD95- naive CD8+ T cells expressing CXCR3 (TNR3+). The receptor was derived from a human donor in good health. Some clones in this sample may be carry-over from other donors' samples. The chain employs TRBV18 and TRBJ2-5; without DNA, the TCRdb call of TRBD1 cannot be checked. CDR3 loop: CASSLSGDTETQYF.